A single T cell receptor (beta chain) is shown here with its context. What it binds is unknown. This sample is drawn from a study of T-cell reconstitution after alpha-beta-depleted transplantation in children. Findings and limits, study-wide: Reportedly, roughly two months post-transplant, alpha-beta T cells arose from several hundred expanded graft clones. Recipient T cells and thymic progenitors that survived were the source of the high TCRbeta diversity seen at day 60 in some patients. Once a year had passed after transplant, T-cell counts and diversity came mostly from newly produced T cells.

CDR1 and CDR2 from the germline V gene are DFQATT and SNEGSKA (reference sequence). CDR3 length equals 17 residues. Trimming cost V 3 bases and J 4 bases; bases outside gene matches: 8. Preparing the TCRbeta library involved the use of unique molecular identifiers. TCRdb passed the PCR reads through MiXCR, listing each CDR3 protein once. The repertoire holds fewer than 350,000 distinct CDR3 sequences, with just over 7.5% as singletons. V usage is TRBV20-1 and J usage is TRBJ2-5, with 16 bases aligning to TRBD2. The sequence derives from a female patient between 2 and 15 years old who had a stem cell transplant for Fanconi anemia, so the T cells may come from the graft donor. The material was peripheral blood, obtained 360 days after TCRalphabeta/CD19-depleted stem cell transplant. Written as DNA, the CDR3 is TGCAGTGCTAGGGGACTAGCGGGGGGGCCTGAAACAGAGACCCAGTACTTC. This translates into CSARGLAGGPETETQYF.